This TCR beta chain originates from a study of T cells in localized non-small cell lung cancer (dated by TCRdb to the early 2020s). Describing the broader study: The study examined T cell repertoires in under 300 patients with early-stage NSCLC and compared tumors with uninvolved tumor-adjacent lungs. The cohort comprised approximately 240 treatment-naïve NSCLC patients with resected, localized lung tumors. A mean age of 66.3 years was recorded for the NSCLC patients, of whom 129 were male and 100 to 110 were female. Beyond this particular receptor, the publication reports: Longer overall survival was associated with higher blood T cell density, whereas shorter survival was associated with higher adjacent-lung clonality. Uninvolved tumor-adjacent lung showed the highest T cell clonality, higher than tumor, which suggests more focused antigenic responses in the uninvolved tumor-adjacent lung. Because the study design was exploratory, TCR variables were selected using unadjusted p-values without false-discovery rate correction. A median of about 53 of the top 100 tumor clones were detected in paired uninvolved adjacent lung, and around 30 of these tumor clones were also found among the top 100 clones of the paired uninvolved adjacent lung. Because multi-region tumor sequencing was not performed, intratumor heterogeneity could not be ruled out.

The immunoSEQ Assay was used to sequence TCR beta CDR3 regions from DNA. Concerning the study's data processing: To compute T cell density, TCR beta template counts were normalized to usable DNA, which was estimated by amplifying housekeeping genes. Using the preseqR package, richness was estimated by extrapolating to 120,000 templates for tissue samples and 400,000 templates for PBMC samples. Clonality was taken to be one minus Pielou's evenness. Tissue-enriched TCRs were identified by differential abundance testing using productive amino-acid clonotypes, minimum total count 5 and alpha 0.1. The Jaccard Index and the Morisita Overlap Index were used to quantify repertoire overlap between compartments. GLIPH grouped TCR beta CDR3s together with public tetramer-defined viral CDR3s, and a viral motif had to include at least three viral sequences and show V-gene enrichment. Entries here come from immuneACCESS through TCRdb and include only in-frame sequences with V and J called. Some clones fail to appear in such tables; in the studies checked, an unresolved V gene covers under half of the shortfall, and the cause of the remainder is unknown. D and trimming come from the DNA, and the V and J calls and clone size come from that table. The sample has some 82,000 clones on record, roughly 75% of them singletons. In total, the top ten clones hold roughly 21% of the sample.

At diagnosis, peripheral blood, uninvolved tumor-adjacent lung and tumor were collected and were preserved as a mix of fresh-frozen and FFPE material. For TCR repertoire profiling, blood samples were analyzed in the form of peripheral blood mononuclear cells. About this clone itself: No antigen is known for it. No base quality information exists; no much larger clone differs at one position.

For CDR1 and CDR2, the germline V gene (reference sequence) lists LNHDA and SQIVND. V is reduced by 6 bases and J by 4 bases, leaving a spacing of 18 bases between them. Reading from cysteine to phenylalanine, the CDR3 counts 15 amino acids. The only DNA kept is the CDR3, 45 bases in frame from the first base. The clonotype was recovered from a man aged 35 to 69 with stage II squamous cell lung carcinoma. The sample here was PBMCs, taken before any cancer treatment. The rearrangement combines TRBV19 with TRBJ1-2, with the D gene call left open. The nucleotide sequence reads TGTGCCAGTAGCCAACAGACTTTCCTTACCTATGGCTACACCTTC. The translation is CASSQQTFLTYGYTF.